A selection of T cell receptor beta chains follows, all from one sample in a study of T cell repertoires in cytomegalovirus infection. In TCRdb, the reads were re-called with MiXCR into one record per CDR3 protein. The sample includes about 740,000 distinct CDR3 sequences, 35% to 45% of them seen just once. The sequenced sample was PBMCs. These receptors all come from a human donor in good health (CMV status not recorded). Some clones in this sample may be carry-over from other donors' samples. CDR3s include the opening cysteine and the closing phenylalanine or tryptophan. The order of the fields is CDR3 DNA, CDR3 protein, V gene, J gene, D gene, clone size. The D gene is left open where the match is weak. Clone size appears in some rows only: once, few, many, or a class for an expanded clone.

DNA: TGCGCCAGCAGCTTAGTAACCGGACTAGCGGGGGGGACAGATACGCAGTATTTT
CDR3: CASSLVTGLAGGTDTQYF
V: TRBV5-1
J: TRBJ2-3
D: TRBD2
size: few

DNA: TGTGCCAGCAGCGTAGCTGGGACGGACACTGAAGCTTTCTTT
CDR3: CASSVAGTDTEAFF
V: TRBV9
J: TRBJ1-1
D: .
size: .

DNA: TGTGCCAGCAGTTATACGGGGGTGAACACCGGGGAGCTGTTTTTT
CDR3: CASSYTGVNTGELFF
V: TRBV25-1
J: TRBJ2-2
D: .
size: .

DNA: TGTGCCAGCAGTATAGACAGTGAGGGCCAGCTCTACGAGCAGTACTTC
CDR3: CASSIDSEGQLYEQYF
V: TRBV6-1
J: TRBJ2-7
D: .
size: .

DNA: TGCGCCAGCAGCCGGACACCGGGGTCCTATAATTCACCCCTCCACTTT
CDR3: CASSRTPGSYNSPLHF
V: TRBV4-1
J: TRBJ1-6
D: .
size: .

DNA: TGTGCCAGCAGCGCCTCGGGGCAGGTCAACAATCAGCCCCAGCATTTT
CDR3: CASSASGQVNNQPQHF
V: TRBV9
J: TRBJ1-5
D: .
size: .

DNA: TGTGCCAGCAGTTCGGTGGGTAGCGGGGGCACAGATACGCAGTATTTT
CDR3: CASSSVGSGGTDTQYF
V: TRBV28
J: TRBJ2-3
D: TRBD2
size: .

DNA: TGTGCCAGCATCACCGACAGGGGAGAGGCTGAAGCTTTCTTT
CDR3: CASITDRGEAEAFF
V: TRBV12-3/TRBV12-4
J: TRBJ1-1
D: TRBD1
size: .

DNA: TGTGCCAGTAGCGAAACGGACCGCCAGCCCCTCCACTTT
CDR3: CASSETDRQPLHF
V: TRBV19
J: TRBJ1-6
D: .
size: .

DNA: TGTGCCAGCAGGATGACAGGGGACTATGGCTACACCTTC
CDR3: CASRMTGDYGYTF
V: TRBV7-8
J: TRBJ1-2
D: TRBD1
size: few

DNA: TGTGCCAGCAGCTTCAGGGGGGGCCACCCAGCTAACAATGAGCAGTTCTTC
CDR3: CASSFRGGHPANNEQFF
V: TRBV28
J: TRBJ2-1
D: .
size: .

DNA: TGTGCCAGCAGCTTTACTACTAGCGCCTTCTCCTACGAGCAGTCCTTC
CDR3: CASSFTTSAFSYEQSF
V: TRBV28
J: TRBJ2-7
D: TRBD2
size: .

DNA: TGTGCCAGCAGCTTAGAGGGAGGGCGGCTTCATTCACCCCTCCACTTT
CDR3: CASSLEGGRLHSPLHF
V: TRBV7-6
J: TRBJ1-6
D: .
size: .

DNA: TGTGCCAGCCGGCCGGTTTTTATGAACACTGAAGCTTTCTTT
CDR3: CASRPVFMNTEAFF
V: TRBV7-8
J: TRBJ1-1
D: .
size: many

DNA: TGCGCCAGCAGCTTGGAAGGACACGACTATGGCTACACCTTC
CDR3: CASSLEGHDYGYTF
V: TRBV5-1
J: TRBJ1-2
D: .
size: few

DNA: TGTGCCAGCAGCCGAGCCCCGGGGCAAGAGACCCAGTACTTC
CDR3: CASSRAPGQETQYF
V: TRBV7-6
J: TRBJ2-5
D: .
size: few

DNA: TGTGCCAGCAGTTTAGGAGAAGCGGGAGTTTGGGCTGAGCAGTTCTTC
CDR3: CASSLGEAGVWAEQFF
V: TRBV28
J: TRBJ2-1
D: TRBD2
size: few

DNA: TGTGCCAGTAGTATTCCGCACAGCAGGCAAGAGACCCAGTACTTC
CDR3: CASSIPHSRQETQYF
V: TRBV19
J: TRBJ2-5
D: .
size: few

DNA: TGTGCCAGCAGGGAACGACTAGCGGGAGGCCATGAGCAGTTCTTC
CDR3: CASRERLAGGHEQFF
V: TRBV6-5
J: TRBJ2-1
D: TRBD2
size: .

DNA: TGTGCCAGCAGTTTCTATAGCGGGGGGGCCGGTAATGAGCAGTTCTTC
CDR3: CASSFYSGGAGNEQFF
V: TRBV27
J: TRBJ2-1
D: TRBD2
size: .

DNA: TGCGCCAGCAGACCGGGACAGGGGCAAGAGCCCCAGTACTTC
CDR3: CASRPGQGQEPQYF
V: TRBV5-1
J: TRBJ2-5
D: TRBD1
size: once

DNA: TGCAGTGCTTACGAGCGGGGGGCATTCTACGAGCAGTACTTC
CDR3: CSAYERGAFYEQYF
V: TRBV20-1
J: TRBJ2-7
D: TRBD2
size: few

DNA: TGTGCCAGCAGCTTCCAATACGGAGTCGGGTACGAGCAGTACTTC
CDR3: CASSFQYGVGYEQYF
V: TRBV7-6
J: TRBJ2-7
D: .
size: few

DNA: TGTGCCAGCAGCAAAAGACTAGCGGGAAACCAAGAGACCCAGTACTTC
CDR3: CASSKRLAGNQETQYF
V: TRBV7-2
J: TRBJ2-5
D: TRBD2
size: many

DNA: TGTGCCAGCGTATCGGGACAGGGACCCTACGAGCAGTACTTC
CDR3: CASVSGQGPYEQYF
V: TRBV28
J: TRBJ2-7
D: TRBD1
size: few

DNA: TGTGCCAGCAGCCCAACGGCCGGGACAAGCAATTCACCCCTCCACTTT
CDR3: CASSPTAGTSNSPLHF
V: TRBV28
J: TRBJ1-6
D: .
size: few

DNA: TGTGCCAGCAGCTTGTTGCTGGTCTACAATGAGCAGTTCTTC
CDR3: CASSLLLVYNEQFF
V: TRBV7-8
J: TRBJ2-1
D: .
size: few

DNA: TGTGCCAGTAGTATAGGAAGTCGGGGGGGCTCACCATCCGATGAGCAGTTCTTC
CDR3: CASSIGSRGGSPSDEQFF
V: TRBV19
J: TRBJ2-1
D: TRBD2
size: few

DNA: TGCGCCAGCAGCTTGGACAGGGTGGCCACCCTCCACTTT
CDR3: CASSLDRVATLHF
V: TRBV5-1
J: TRBJ1-6
D: .
size: once

DNA: TGTGCCAGCACCTCCTCCGGGGGTGGGAGGAATTCACCCCTCCACTTT
CDR3: CASTSSGGGRNSPLHF
V: TRBV28
J: TRBJ1-6
D: .
size: .

DNA: TGTGCCAGCAGCCGAGGACAGAATAGCAATCAGCCCCAGCATTTT
CDR3: CASSRGQNSNQPQHF
V: TRBV14
J: TRBJ1-5
D: .
size: .

DNA: TGTGCCAGCAGCTTACGGGTTGGCAATGAGCAGTTCTTC
CDR3: CASSLRVGNEQFF
V: TRBV7-6
J: TRBJ2-1
D: .
size: many

DNA: TGTGCCAGCAGTTTTTCCGCCGGGACGGGAAACACTGAAGCTTTCTTT
CDR3: CASSFSAGTGNTEAFF
V: TRBV6-5
J: TRBJ1-1
D: .
size: few

DNA: TGTGCCAGCAGAGCGGACAGGGGGGACGAGCAGTACTTC
CDR3: CASRADRGDEQYF
V: TRBV5-5
J: TRBJ2-7
D: TRBD1
size: few

DNA: TGTGCCAGCAGCGGGGGGGCGCGAGCCGGGGAGCTGTTTTTT
CDR3: CASSGGARAGELFF
V: TRBV7-2
J: TRBJ2-2
D: .
size: .

DNA: TGTGCCAGCAGCGGGGACACTCGGGGACGTCAGCCCCAGCATTTT
CDR3: CASSGDTRGRQPQHF
V: TRBV12-3/TRBV12-4
J: TRBJ1-5
D: .
size: .

DNA: TGTGCGTCCACGAACCGGACAGTCAGAAACTCTGGGGCCAACGTCCTGACTTTC
CDR3: CASTNRTVRNSGANVLTF
V: TRBV7-6
J: TRBJ2-6
D: .
size: .

DNA: TGCAGTGCTAGAGAGGGCAGGGTTTACGAGCAGTACTTC
CDR3: CSAREGRVYEQYF
V: TRBV20-1
J: TRBJ2-7
D: .
size: .

DNA: TGTGCCAGCAGCTTGAAAATGACTAGCCCGGGGGTGCAGTACTTC
CDR3: CASSLKMTSPGVQYF
V: TRBV7-8
J: TRBJ2-7
D: TRBD2
size: many

DNA: TGTGCCAGCAGCCCCCCGGGACTGACTAATGAGCAGTTCTTC
CDR3: CASSPPGLTNEQFF
V: TRBV7-9
J: TRBJ2-1
D: .
size: .

DNA: TGCGCCCGCATGAGGGGGTACAATGAGCAGTTCTTC
CDR3: CARMRGYNEQFF
V: TRBV5-1
J: TRBJ2-1
D: .
size: .